This entry lists 17 T cell receptor beta chains sequenced from one sample in a study of blood T cell repertoires in COVID-19. TCRdb keeps only in-frame clones here, not all; method: immunoSEQ multiplex PCR. Of around 40,000 clones listed, more than 75% are singletons. Sequencing input: peripheral blood. These receptors came from a man aged 40-49 years with COVID-19, enrolled during active disease.

This chain uses TRBV19 with TRBJ2-1; 9 nucleotides align to TRBD1. The CDR3 length is 16 residues. Germline-derived CDR1 and CDR2 are LNHDA and SQIVND (reference sequence). Trimming took 9 bases from V and 6 from J; bases not matched to a gene: 15. Written as DNA, the CDR3 is TGTGCCAGCCACGGTGGTAAAGGGACAGGGATCAATGAGCAGTTCTTC. Translating gives CASHGGKGTGINEQFF.

The V and J genes are TRBV7-2 and TRBJ1-2; D gene unclear. V dropped 1 base and J dropped 3 bases, with 21 bases sitting between them. This CDR3 has 18 residues. Germline values: CDR1 SGHTA, CDR2 FQGNSA. The CDR3 sequence: CASSLGRGSSASDYGYTF. In nucleotides, the CDR3 is TGTGCCAGCAGCTTAGGGCGGGGAAGCAGCGCGTCGGACTATGGCTACACCTTC.

The chain has TRBV28 and TRBJ1-2, with 7 bases lining up with TRBD1. CDR3 length: 16 residues. V lost 5 bases and J lost 7; bases outside the gene matches: 16. The germline V gene encodes CDR1 MDHEN and CDR2 SYDVKM. CDR3 loop: CASSPLRDSAYGGYTF. DNA for the CDR3: TGTGCCAGCAGTCCACTCCGGGACAGCGCTTATGGTGGCTACACCTTC.

This clone was seen a handful of times. The genes are TRBV4-2 and TRBJ2-7; TRBD2 matches at 11 bases. V shed 5 bases, J shed 3 bases, and the junction held 6 bases outside the gene matches. CDR1 is LGHNA, CDR2 YNFKEQ, per germline. The CDR3 sequence is 15 residues long. This CDR3 is CASSTTSGANYEQYF. The CDR3 DNA follows: TGTGCCAGCAGCACGACTAGCGGGGCAAACTACGAGCAGTACTTC.

This chain links TRBV4-2 with TRBJ2-2; 11 bases align to TRBD1. Per the germline V gene, CDR1 is LGHNA and CDR2 is YNFKEQ. V trimming: 0 bases; J trimming: 7 bases; junction bases outside the gene matches: 7. The CDR3 consists of 17 residues. Here the CDR3 reads CASSQDSGQGDGGELFF. For the CDR3, the DNA is TGTGCCAGCAGCCAAGATTCGGGACAGGGGGACGGCGGGGAGCTGTTTTTT.

The chain employs TRBV7-9 and TRBJ1-3; 9 bases align to TRBD1. The trim removed 5 bases at V and 1 base at J, leaving 6 bases unmatched. CDR1 SEHNR and CDR2 FQNEAQ come from the germline V gene (reference sequence). This CDR3 comprises 16 residues. The CDR3 nucleotides are TGTGCCAGCAGCCAGAAGGACAGGGGATCTGGAAACACCATATATTTT. This translates into CASSQKDRGSGNTIYF.

As regards this clone: Germline and junction disagree at one end, which may indicate a read error. The rearrangement uses TRBV11-2 and TRBJ2-4; the match to TRBD2 covers 13 bases. The CDR3 is 16 residues long. Germline assignment: CDR1 SGHAT and CDR2 FQNNGV. CDR3 coding DNA: TGTGCCAGCAGTCCTGTTGGACTAGCGGGAGAAGTATGGGGGAACTTC. Protein sequence: CASSPVGLAGEVWGNF.

This rearrangement joins TRBV15 to TRBJ2-5; maybe TRBD2 (7 bases). The CDR3 has 14 amino acids. The V gene's germline CDR1 is LNHNV and CDR2 YYDKDF (reference sequence). V was trimmed by 5 bases and J by 2 bases, leaving 12 bases between them. The CDR3 DNA is TGTGCCACCAGCCGAGGGGGGGTACAAGAGACCCAGTACTTC. Amino acids: CATSRGGVQETQYF.

The chain is built from TRBV3-1 (or the pseudogene TRBV3-2) and TRBJ1-3, with a tentative D call TRBD1 (5 bases). Germline CDR1 LGHDT, CDR2 YNNKEL (reference sequence). The CDR3 spans 18 residues. Deletions cut 4 bases from V and 0 bases from J, with 19 bases between. CDR3 coding DNA: TGTGCCAGCAGCCGTCTCGGTTTAGGGGTCTTCTCTGGAAACACCATATATTTT. Translating gives CASSRLGLGVFSGNTIYF.

V gene TRBV7-9 combines with J gene TRBJ1-1; 8 nucleotides align to TRBD1. V shed 4 bases and J 4 bases; nucleotides not matched to a gene: 8. Looked up from germline, CDR1 is SEHNR and CDR2 is FQNEAQ (reference sequence). The CDR3 spans 15 residues. The CDR3 spells CASSSNRGFSTEAFF. In DNA, the CDR3 is TGTGCCAGCAGCTCCAACAGGGGGTTTAGCACTGAAGCTTTCTTT.

This sequence joins TRBV19 and TRBJ2-1, with D tentatively TRBD2 (7 bases). Germline CDR1 and CDR2: LNHDA and SQIVND (reference sequence). This CDR3 region has 15 residues. V was trimmed by 6 bases and J by 2 bases, leaving 14 bases between them. The CDR3 DNA follows: TGTGCCAGTAGCTTAGGGGGGGGGACCTACAATGAGCAGTTCTTC. Translation: CASSLGGGTYNEQFF.

V is TRBV3-1 (or the pseudogene TRBV3-2) and J is TRBJ2-5; TRBD2 aligns across 8 bases. CDR1 and CDR2 (germline): LGHDT, YNNKEL (reference sequence). This CDR3 spans 15 amino acids. J was trimmed by 5 bases and V by 2 bases; bases with no gene match: 7. CDR3 protein: CASSQRGLAGETQYF. CDR3 sequence (DNA): TGTGCCAGCAGCCAACGGGGGCTAGCGGGCGAGACCCAGTACTTC.

V gene TRBV19 combines with J gene TRBJ2-1; D is unresolved. Looked up from germline, CDR1 is LNHDA and CDR2 is SQIVND (reference sequence). V gave up 0 bases and J gave up 3 bases, with 3 bases separating them. The CDR3 length is 13 residues. The DNA of the CDR3 is TGTGCCAGTAGTATAGACGGCTACAATGAGCAGTTCTTC. This encodes CASSIDGYNEQFF.

The chain couples TRBV28 to TRBJ1-6; 7 bases are a match to TRBD1. Trimming took 6 bases from V and 4 from J; bases not matched to a gene: 3. This CDR3 has 14 residues. CDR1 is MDHEN, CDR2 SYDVKM, per germline. The CDR3 region has the DNA TGTGCCAGCAGACCGGGACAGTATAATTCACCCCTCCACTTT. This gives the protein CASRPGQYNSPLHF.

In nucleotides, the CDR3 is TGCAGTGCTAGAGGAGGAGAAAAACTGTTTTTT. Translation: CSARGGEKLFF. The chain couples TRBV20-1 to TRBJ1-4; D is undetermined. Trimming cost V 1 base and J 8 bases, with 5 bases left between them. The CDR3 has 11 residues. The germline gives CDR1 DFQATT, CDR2 SNEGSKA (reference sequence).

This clone has only one observation. The V and J genes are TRBV29-1 and TRBJ1-1, with D possibly TRBD1 on 5 matching bases. This CDR3 is built from 15 residues. Trimming took 7 bases from V and 2 from J, leaving 20 bases between them. The germline V gene encodes CDR1 SQVTM and CDR2 ANQGSEA. In nucleotides, the CDR3 is TGCAGCGCCGGACGACAGTCAGTAGGAAACACTGAAGCTTTCTTT. This sequence encodes CSAGRQSVGNTEAFF.

The chain uses TRBV6-2 or TRBV6-3 and TRBJ2-3, with 7 positions matching TRBD2. V lost 6 bases to trimming and J lost 6 bases; unmatched junction nucleotides: 9. Per the germline V gene, CDR1 is MNHEY and CDR2 is SVGEGT. There are 14 residues in the CDR3. CDR3 region: CASSPGLGGDTQYF. The CDR3 bases are TGTGCCAGCAGCCCGGGACTCGGGGGGGATACGCAGTATTTT.